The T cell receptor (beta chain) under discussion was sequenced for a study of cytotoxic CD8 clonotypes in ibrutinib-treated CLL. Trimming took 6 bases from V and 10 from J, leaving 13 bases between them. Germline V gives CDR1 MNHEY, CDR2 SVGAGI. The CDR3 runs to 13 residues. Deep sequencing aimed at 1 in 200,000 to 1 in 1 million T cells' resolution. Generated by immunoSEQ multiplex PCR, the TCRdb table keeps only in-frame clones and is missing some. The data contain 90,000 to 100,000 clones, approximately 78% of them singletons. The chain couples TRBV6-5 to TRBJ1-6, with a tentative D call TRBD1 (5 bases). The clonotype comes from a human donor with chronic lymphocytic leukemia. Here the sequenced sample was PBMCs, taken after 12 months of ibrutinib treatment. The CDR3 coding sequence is TGTGCCAGCAGACGGGGGGGAGGCTCACCCCTCCACTTT. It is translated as CASRRGGGSPLHF.